This T cell receptor (beta chain) came from a study of OX40 agonist ivuxolimab in advanced cancers. Notes on the study in general: Clonal expansion was among the lowest in partial responders at 0.1-3.0 mg/kg, especially CD8+.

V lost 2 bases and J 0 bases, leaving 17 bases between the germline ends. The CDR3 consists of 17 residues. Germline-derived CDR1 and CDR2 are MNHEY and SMNVEV (reference sequence). Blood sampling was done at baseline, cycle 4 day 1, and cycle 7 day 1. The assay was immunoSEQ multiplex PCR, and TCRdb's table has in-frame clones only and misses some. This sample has roughly 80,000 clones, with 87% found just once. This clone was picked up one time. Its antigen is unknown. This receptor was identified in an adult with an advanced solid tumor such as melanoma, head and neck, liver or kidney cancer. Sequencing used CD4+ or CD8+ T cells sorted from blood, obtained in a trial of the OX40 agonist ivuxolimab. The V gene is TRBV27, the J gene TRBJ2-7; D may be TRBD2 (6 bases). The CDR3 nucleotides read TGTGCCAGCAGTTTAGTAGCTAGCGCCTTAAGCTCCTACGAGCAGTACTTC. The encoded protein is CASSLVASALSSYEQYF.